The 20 T cell receptor beta chains below come from one sample, sequenced in a study of blood T cell repertoires in COVID-19. Libraries were prepared by immunoSEQ multiplex PCR; TCRdb keeps only in-frame clonotypes and omits some of them. The sample contains about 110,000 clones, 88% of which appear only once. The sequencing input was peripheral blood. Receptors originate from a human donor in a cohort sampled during active COVID-19.

The genes are TRBV3-1 (or the pseudogene TRBV3-2) and TRBJ1-6; TRBD1 matches 8 bases. V dropped 2 bases and J dropped 5; count of bases not matched to a gene: 2. The CDR3 has 15 residues. CDR1 is LGHDT and CDR2 is YNNKEL in the germline V gene (reference sequence). The CDR3 protein is CASSQLDRDNSPLHF. The CDR3 nucleotides are TGTGCCAGCAGCCAATTGGACAGGGATAATTCACCCCTCCACTTT.

This chain connects TRBV27 to TRBJ2-1, with D perhaps TRBD2 (5 bases). CDR1 is MNHEY and CDR2 is SMNVEV in the germline V gene (reference sequence). The CDR3 extends over 13 amino acids. V gave up 2 bases and J gave up 3 bases, with 5 bases separating them. The CDR3 spells CASSLAGYNEQFF. The CDR3 bases are TGTGCCAGCAGTTTAGCGGGCTACAATGAGCAGTTCTTC.

The V gene is TRBV6-4, the J gene TRBJ2-7; perhaps TRBD1 as D (5 bases). Between the trimmed V and J ends, which lost 2 bases and 0 bases, there was a span of 20 bases. Germline CDR1 is MRHNA and CDR2 is SNTAGT. The CDR3 is 18 amino acids. The chain's CDR3 is CASSDAFPPGFPSYEQYF. The DNA for the CDR3 is TGTGCCAGCAGTGACGCCTTCCCCCCAGGGTTTCCCTCCTACGAGCAGTACTTC.

The V call is TRBV7-8, the J call TRBJ2-1; 10 bases match TRBD2. J lost 7 bases, V lost 5 bases, and 11 bases had no gene match. This CDR3 contains 16 residues. Germline CDR1 reads SGHVS; CDR2 reads FQNEAQ. The DNA for the CDR3 is TGTGCCAGCAGCCCTCGTGGGAGCGGGAGGGGTAATGAGCAGTTCTTC. It is translated as CASSPRGSGRGNEQFF.

The rearrangement uses TRBV5-1 and TRBJ2-7; D is unresolved. Deletions cut 0 bases from V and 4 bases from J, with 14 bases between. The CDR3 has 15 amino acids. In germline, CDR1 is SGHRS, CDR2 YFSETQ. This CDR3 is CASSLGSSGRYEQYF. DNA of the CDR3: TGCGCCAGCAGCTTGGGTTCTAGTGGTCGGTACGAGCAGTACTTC.

J is TRBJ2-7 and V is TRBV19, with 9 positions matching TRBD1. The V segment lost 5 bases and the J segment 3 bases; nucleotides outside the gene matches: 8. The CDR3 length is 15 residues. Germline V gene lookup returns CDR1 LNHDA and CDR2 SQIVND (reference sequence). The CDR3 region has the DNA TGTGCCAGTAGTCTAATACAGGGGGCAGTCTACGAGCAGTACTTC. It is translated as CASSLIQGAVYEQYF.

This clone was observed a single time. J is TRBJ1-2 and V is TRBV19; TRBD1 might be the D (6 bases). The CDR3 has 14 residues. Germline CDR1 is LNHDA and CDR2 is SQIVND (reference sequence). V was shortened by 7 bases and J by 3 bases, with 15 bases between the two germline ends. CDR3 nucleotides: TGTGCCAGTAATGAGGGGGGGCACGACTATGGCTACACCTTC. As protein: CASNEGGHDYGYTF.

The chain links TRBV6-5 to TRBJ2-7; 10 nucleotides agree with TRBD2. The V segment lost 4 bases and the J segment 7 bases; nucleotides outside the gene matches: 10. Per germline, CDR1 MNHEY and CDR2 SVGAGI. This CDR3 is built from 15 residues. The CDR3 region is CASSSQVAGGPEQYF. DNA for the CDR3: TGTGCCAGCAGTTCCCAGGTAGCGGGGGGCCCGGAGCAGTACTTC.

This clone is a singleton in its sample. The chain joins TRBV2 to TRBJ1-5; tentatively, D is TRBD1 (5 bases). Between the trimmed V and J ends, which lost 3 bases and 5 bases, there was a span of 11 bases. The CDR3 spans 14 residues. The germline gives CDR1 SNHLY, CDR2 FYNNEI. DNA for the CDR3: TGTGCCAGCAGTGATGGGGCCAGATATCAGCCCCAGCATTTT. Its translation is CASSDGARYQPQHF.

The chain links TRBV18 to TRBJ1-6; TRBD1 is a possible D gene (6 bases). Per germline, CDR1 KGHSH and CDR2 LQKENI. There are 16 residues in the CDR3. V lost 0 bases to trimming and J lost 7 bases, with 13 bases between them. CDR3 bases: TGTGCCAGCTCACCACCGGGGGCGAATTGGAATTCACCCCTCCACTTT. Its translation is CASSPPGANWNSPLHF.

V gene TRBV9 combines with J gene TRBJ1-6; 7 nucleotides agree with TRBD1. CDR3 size: 14 residues. The J segment lost 8 bases and the V segment lost 3 bases, leaving 5 bases of the junction unmatched. Germline loops: CDR1 SGDLS, CDR2 YYNGEE. The CDR3 loop reads CASSARDSHSPLHF. The CDR3 coding sequence is TGTGCCAGCAGCGCAAGGGACAGCCATTCACCCCTCCACTTT.

V is TRBV29-1 and J is TRBJ1-5; D is ambiguous. Trimming cost V 7 bases and J 2 bases, with 12 bases left between them. Germline lookup yields CDR1 SQVTM and CDR2 ANQGSEA. This CDR3 has 13 residues. CDR3 coding DNA: TGCAGCGCCCTGGTGGGCGGCAATCAGCCCCAGCATTTT. This codes for CSALVGGNQPQHF.

The chain uses TRBV18 and TRBJ1-1, with D perhaps TRBD1 (5 bases). The germline CDR1 and CDR2 sequences are KGHSH and LQKENI. Between the trimmed V and J ends, which lost 4 bases and 5 bases, there was a span of 14 bases. CDR3 length: 14 residues. The CDR3 sequence is CASSHDSRGTEAFF. The CDR3 DNA reads TGTGCCAGCTCACACGACAGTCGGGGGACTGAAGCTTTCTTT.

This clone was seen only once. The V gene is TRBV5-1, the J gene TRBJ2-7; the D gene is possibly TRBD2 (5 bases). The CDR3 length is 14 residues. Germline CDR1 reads SGHRS; CDR2 reads YFSETQ. With 0 bases removed from V and 5 bases from J, the gap between germline ends came to 12 bases. CDR3 protein: CASSLEAVGHEQYF. Here the CDR3 DNA reads TGCGCCAGCAGCTTGGAAGCGGTCGGGCACGAGCAGTACTTC.

This clone was seen a single time. The chain recombines TRBV10-3 with TRBJ2-7, with 9 bases fitting TRBD1. The CDR3 extends over 18 amino acids. With 3 bases clipped from V and 6 bases from J, the junction kept 18 bases outside the gene matches. Per germline, CDR1 ENHRY and CDR2 SYGVKD. This chain's CDR3 is CAISDPGLRGTGTVEQYF. The CDR3 bases are TGTGCCATCAGTGATCCCGGGTTGAGAGGGACAGGGACGGTCGAGCAGTACTTC.

This clone has only one observation. This chain joins TRBV6-5 and TRBJ1-1; 10 bases line up with TRBD1. Per the germline V gene, CDR1 is MNHEY and CDR2 is SVGAGI. The trim removed 2 bases at V and 0 bases at J, leaving 3 bases unmatched. This CDR3 has 16 amino acids. The CDR3 spells CASSYDRGRLNTEAFF. The CDR3, as DNA: TGTGCCAGCAGTTACGACAGGGGGCGTTTGAACACTGAAGCTTTCTTT.

The J gene is TRBJ1-6, the V gene TRBV5-1, with a possible D match to TRBD1 (6 bases). The CDR3 spans 15 residues. Germline lookup yields CDR1 SGHRS and CDR2 YFSETQ. V lost 4 bases and J 1 base, leaving 9 bases between the germline ends. The CDR3 DNA reads as TGCGCCAGCAGCGAACAGGGATCCTATAATTCACCCCTCCACTTT. Protein sequence: CASSEQGSYNSPLHF.

This chain uses TRBV3-1 (or the pseudogene TRBV3-2) with TRBJ1-4; 8 positions match TRBD1. Germline assignment: CDR1 LGHDT and CDR2 YNNKEL (reference sequence). The ends lost 4 bases at V and 5 bases at J; junction bases unmatched: 6. This CDR3 is 15 amino acids long. CDR3 in DNA: TGTGCCAGCAGCCGGGACAGGAACCGGAATGAAAAACTGTTTTTT. Translating it yields CASSRDRNRNEKLFF.

Comment on this clone: At the DNA level, this CDR3 is encoded by other sequences in the same sample as well. The chain recombines TRBV5-6 with TRBJ1-1; 9 bases align to TRBD1. J was trimmed by 1 base and V by 4 bases; bases with no gene match: 2. Germline V CDR1 and CDR2: SGHDT, YYEEEE. CDR3 length: 14 amino acids. The CDR3 bases are TGTGCCAGCAGCCGGGACAGGGCGAACACTGAAGCTTTCTTT. Amino acid sequence: CASSRDRANTEAFF.

J is TRBJ2-5 and V is TRBV4-1; 12 bases are shared with TRBD2. Per germline, CDR1 MGHRA and CDR2 YSYEKL. V lost 3 bases and J lost 5; bases outside the gene matches: 19. CDR3 length equals 20 residues. The CDR3 spells CASSHAPPGASGGGRETQYF. CDR3 coding DNA: TGCGCCAGCAGCCACGCCCCGCCGGGGGCTAGCGGGGGGGGGCGGGAGACCCAGTACTTC.